This entry concerns a single T cell receptor beta chain. Germline V CDR1 and CDR2: ENHRY, SYGVKD. The length of the CDR3 is 15 residues. V lost 6 bases, J lost 3 bases, and 15 bases lay in between. The DNA input per sorted-subset replicate PCR was 200 ng, corresponding to roughly 30,000 T cell genomes. Profiling relied on immunoSEQ multiplex PCR, and the TCRdb table lists in-frame clones only, not all of them. The sample lists 2 million to 3 million clones; around 90% were seen once. These data are taken from a study of shared clonotypes between healthy human individuals. Across the whole study: Each donor's CD8 memory used one plate, CD8 naive two, each CD4 subset three.

The rearrangement uses TRBV10-3 and TRBJ2-1; D not resolved. The sequence came from a man aged 18 to 30 in good health. The sample was naive CD4+ T cells sorted from blood. Indicated subset: CD45RA+ positively selected. As DNA, the CDR3 is TGTGCCATCAGCGGCAGCCGGACCTTCTACAATGAGCAGTTCTTC. It translates to CAISGSRTFYNEQFF.